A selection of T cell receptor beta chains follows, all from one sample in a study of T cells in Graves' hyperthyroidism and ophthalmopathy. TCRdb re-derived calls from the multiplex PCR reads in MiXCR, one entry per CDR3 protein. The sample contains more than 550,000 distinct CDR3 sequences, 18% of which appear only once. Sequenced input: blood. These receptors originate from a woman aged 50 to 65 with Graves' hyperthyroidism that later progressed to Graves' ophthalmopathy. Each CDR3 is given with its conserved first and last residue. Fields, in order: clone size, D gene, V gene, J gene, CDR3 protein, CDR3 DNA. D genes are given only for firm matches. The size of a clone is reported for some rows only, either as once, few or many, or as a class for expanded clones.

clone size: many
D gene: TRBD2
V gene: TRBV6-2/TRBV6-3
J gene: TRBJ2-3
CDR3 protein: CASTDGASGATDTQYF
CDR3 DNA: TGTGCCAGCACCGACGGGGCTAGCGGGGCCACAGATACGCAGTATTTT

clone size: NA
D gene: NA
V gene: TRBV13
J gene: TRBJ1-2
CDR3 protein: CASSLVGRKYGYTF
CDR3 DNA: TGTGCCAGCAGCTTAGTGGGGCGAAAGTATGGCTACACCTTC

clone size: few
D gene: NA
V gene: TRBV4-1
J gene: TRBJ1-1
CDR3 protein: CASSQAGFGTMNTEAFF
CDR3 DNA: TGCGCCAGCAGCCAAGCGGGTTTCGGAACCATGAACACTGAAGCTTTCTTT

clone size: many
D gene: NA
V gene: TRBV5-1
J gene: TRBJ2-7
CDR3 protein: CASSFTDPVTYEQYF
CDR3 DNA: TGCGCCAGCAGCTTTACCGACCCGGTGACCTACGAGCAGTACTTC

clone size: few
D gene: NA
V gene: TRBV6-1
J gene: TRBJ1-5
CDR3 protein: CASSKGSSNQPQHF
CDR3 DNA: TGTGCCAGCAGTAAGGGGTCAAGCAATCAGCCCCAGCATTTT

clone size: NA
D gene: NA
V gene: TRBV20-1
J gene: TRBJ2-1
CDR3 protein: CSAGGRSSYNEQFF
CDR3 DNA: TGCAGTGCAGGGGGGAGGAGCTCCTACAATGAGCAGTTCTTC

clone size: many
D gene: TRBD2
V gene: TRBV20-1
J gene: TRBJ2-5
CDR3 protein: CSATTPAGGLNLQETQYF
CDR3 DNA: TGCAGTGCTACGACCCCAGCGGGGGGGCTCAACCTCCAAGAGACCCAGTACTTC

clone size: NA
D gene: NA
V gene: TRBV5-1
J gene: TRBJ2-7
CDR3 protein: CASSLVRRAPRNEQYF
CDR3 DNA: TGCGCCAGCAGCTTGGTAAGGCGGGCCCCACGCAACGAGCAGTACTTC

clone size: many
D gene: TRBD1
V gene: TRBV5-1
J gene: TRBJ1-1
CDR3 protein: CASSPRTGENTEAFF
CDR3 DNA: TGCGCCAGCAGCCCGCGGACAGGGGAGAACACTGAAGCTTTCTTT

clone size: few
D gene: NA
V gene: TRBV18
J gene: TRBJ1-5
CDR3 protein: CASSPKGGSGEQPQHF
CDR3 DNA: TGTGCCAGCTCACCAAAAGGAGGGTCCGGGGAGCAGCCCCAGCATTTT

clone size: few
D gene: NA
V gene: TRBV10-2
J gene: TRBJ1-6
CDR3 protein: CASSAGADSPLHF
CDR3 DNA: TGCGCCAGCAGTGCAGGGGCGGATTCACCCCTCCACTTT

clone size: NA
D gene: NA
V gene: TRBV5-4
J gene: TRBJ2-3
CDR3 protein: CASSLGSLGADTQYF
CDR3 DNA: TGTGCCAGCAGCTTGGGCTCCCTGGGGGCAGATACGCAGTATTTT

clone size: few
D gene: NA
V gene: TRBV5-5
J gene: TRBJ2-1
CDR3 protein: CASSLGDGPYNEQFF
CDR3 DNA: TGTGCCAGCAGCTTGGGGGATGGCCCCTACAATGAGCAGTTCTTC

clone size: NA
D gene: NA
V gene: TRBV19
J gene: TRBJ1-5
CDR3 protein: CASSSQHVQPQHF
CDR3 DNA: TGTGCCAGTAGTTCTCAACATGTTCAGCCCCAGCATTTT

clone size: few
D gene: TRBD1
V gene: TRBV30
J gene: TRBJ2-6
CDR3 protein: CAWSPRTGLISGANVLTF
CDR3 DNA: TGTGCCTGGAGTCCCCGGACAGGCTTGATATCTGGGGCCAACGTCCTGACTTTC

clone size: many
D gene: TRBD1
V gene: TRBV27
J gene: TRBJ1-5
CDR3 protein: CASRGTESLEQPQHF
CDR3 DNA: TGTGCCAGCAGGGGGACAGAGTCTCTGGAGCAGCCCCAGCATTTT

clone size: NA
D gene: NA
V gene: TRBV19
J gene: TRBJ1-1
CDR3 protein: CASSIARGETEAFF
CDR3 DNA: TGTGCCAGTAGTATAGCCAGGGGAGAGACTGAAGCTTTCTTT

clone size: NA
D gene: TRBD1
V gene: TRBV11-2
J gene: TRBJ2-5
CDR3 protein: CASSDRSKDREETQYF
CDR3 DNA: TGTGCCAGCAGCGATAGAAGTAAGGACAGGGAAGAGACCCAGTACTTC

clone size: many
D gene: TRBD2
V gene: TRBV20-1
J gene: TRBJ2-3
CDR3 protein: CSARDPSGGRRKSTDTQYF
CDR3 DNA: TGCAGTGCTAGAGATCCTAGCGGGGGCCGACGTAAGAGCACAGATACGCAGTATTTT

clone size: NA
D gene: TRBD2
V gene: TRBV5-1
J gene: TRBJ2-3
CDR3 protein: CASRSLGASGESTDTQYF
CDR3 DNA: TGCGCCAGCAGGTCCCTAGGGGCTAGCGGGGAAAGCACAGATACGCAGTATTTT

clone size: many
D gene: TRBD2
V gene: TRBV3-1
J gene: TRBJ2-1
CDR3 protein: CASSPGGTSINEQFF
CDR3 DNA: TGTGCCAGCAGCCCGGGCGGGACTAGCATCAATGAGCAGTTCTTC

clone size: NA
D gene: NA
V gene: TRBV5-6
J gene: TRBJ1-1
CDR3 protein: CASSFSGYREDSTEAFF
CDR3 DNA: TGTGCCAGCAGCTTTTCCGGTTACCGGGAAGACAGCACTGAAGCTTTCTTT

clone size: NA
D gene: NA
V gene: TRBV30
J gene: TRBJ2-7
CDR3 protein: CACRGERPYEQYF
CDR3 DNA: TGTGCCTGCAGGGGGGAGAGACCTTACGAGCAGTACTTC

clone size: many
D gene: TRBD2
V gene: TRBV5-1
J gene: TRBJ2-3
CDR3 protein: CASSFGLAGGLGTDTQYF
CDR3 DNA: TGCGCCAGCAGCTTCGGACTAGCGGGGGGGTTGGGCACAGATACGCAGTATTTT

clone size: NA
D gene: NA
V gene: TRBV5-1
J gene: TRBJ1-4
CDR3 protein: CASSRVQGENEKLFF
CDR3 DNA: TGCGCCAGCAGCCGCGTCCAGGGAGAAAATGAAAAACTGTTTTTT